This T cell receptor (beta chain) derives from a study of CXCR3-negative and CXCR3-positive naive CD8 T cells (dated by TCRdb to between 2017 and 2020). With regard to the full study: In total, 130 million to 150 million TRB reads were obtained, or roughly 1.5 +/- 0.3 million reads per library. Data from ten to twelve donors, pooled across two independent experiments, went into the diversity and physicochemical repertoire analyses. TRBV-TRBJ cluster analysis included naive subsets from 5 donors and memory cells from 3 donors. On the study overall, not on this receptor specifically: Because surface CD5, which has been linked to self-reactivity in mice, was comparable between naive subsets, TCR interaction strength was also inferred from TRB CDR3 physicochemical properties. Within the same donor, TRBV-TRBJ usage looked similar between naive CXCR3-negative and CXCR3-positive cells, but memory cells had distinct patterns. Both naive subsets had comparably high repertoire diversity, while memory CD8+ T cells had much lower repertoire diversity. CXCR3 expression partially decreased after cryopreservation, so most assays used freshly isolated PBMCs. Compared with CXCR3-negative naive cells, CXCR3-positive naive cells had TRB CDR3s with higher hydrophobicity (lower Kidera factor 4), lower energy, and higher strength and volume indices.

For sequencing, a NextSeq 550 was employed. The Human TCR Profiling Kit (MiLaboratory) was used to make UMI-labeled 5' RACE TRB cDNA libraries. cDNA synthesis used the entire amount of extracted RNA, and PCR amplification then used the entire amount of cDNA produced. Libraries were prepared in parallel with an identical number of PCR cycles. The study's processing was this. With a minimum of two reads required per UMI, MIGEC and MiXCR pulled out about 49,000 +/- 11,000 unique UMI-labeled TRB cDNA molecules from each library. On average, roughly 40,000 +/- 10,000 functional in-frame TRB CDR3 nucleotide clonotypes lacking stop codons were found per library. After downsampling to 5000 UMI-labeled TRB molecules per sample, diversity metrics such as normalized Shannon-Wiener and Chao1 were calculated in VDJtools. VDJtools was used to calculate clonotype-size-weighted physicochemical properties of the central five CDR3 residues, namely interaction energy, strength, volume and Kidera factor 4. After the reads were reprocessed by TCRdb, one entry was made per CDR3 protein sequence, with no DNA. For this entry, the V and J calls and clone size follow TCRdb and not the study's own pipeline. The record for this sample contains 40,000 to 45,000 distinct CDR3 sequences. The ten biggest clones cover around 1.9% of the sample.

Each CD8+ T cell subset was flow-sorted in triplicate, and some 300,000 cells per subset were placed directly into RLT lysis buffer. To keep memory contaminants out, a stringent definition of naive CD8+ T cells was applied: CD45RO-CCR7+CD27+CD95-. Peripheral blood mononuclear cells were isolated from buffy coats by standard density gradient centrifugation. A FACSAria III was used to flow-sort naive CD8+ T cells into CXCR3-negative and CXCR3-positive populations. An RNeasy Mini Kit was used to extract total RNA from the sorted cells. As to this clonotype: Its antigen is currently not known.

This clonotype originated in a human donor in good health. Some clones in this sample may be carry-over from other donors' samples. Sequenced input: naive CXCR3- CD8+ T cells from blood. The cell subset or site label corresponds to: CD45RO-CCR7+CD27+CD95- naive CD8+ T cells lacking CXCR3 (TNR3-).

The CDR3 is CASSPRGSTGSTDTQYF. The chain links TRBV28 with TRBJ2-3; TCRdb outputs TRBD1, but without DNA this stays unchecked. Measured from the cysteine to the phenylalanine, the CDR3 is 17 residues long. No DNA has been recorded. From the germline V gene, CDR1 is MDHEN and CDR2 is SYDVKM.